This TCR beta chain was sequenced during a study of cytomegalovirus exposure and HLA in healthy donors. Turning to the study itself: Just over 80% of 300 to 450 genotyped donors fell in the Caucasian-associated ancestry cluster.

To note about this clone: Its antigen is as yet unknown.

PCR was performed using 60 Vbeta and 13 Jbeta primers. TCRdb's copy holds only in-frame clones and misses some; the assay was immunoSEQ multiplex PCR. The listing records roughly 220,000 clones. General observations from the study: In a later analysis, HLA-associated beta chains showed higher expansion and lower generation probabilities than comparable chains.

The sequencing sample was made of PBMCs. The TCR sequence derives from a girl aged 2 to 10 in good health and CMV-seropositive.

The CDR3 is CTSSQDRVLAGGPEAQYF. The CDR3 nucleotides read TGCACCAGCAGCCAAGATCGAGTCCTAGCGGGAGGGCCAGAGGCGCAGTACTTC. The V gene is TRBV1, the J gene TRBJ2-7; the table names TRBD2, a call not compared with the DNA. TRBV1 is given as a pseudogene. This CDR3 region has 18 residues.